These 13 T cell receptor beta chains originate from one sample sequenced in a study of T-cell memory formation after mild COVID-19. MiXCR, applied by TCRdb to the 5' RACE reads, yields one record per CDR3 protein. Of about 140,000 distinct CDR3 sequences listed, roughly 6.3% are singletons. The specimen sequenced was PBMCs or a T cell subset sorted from them (not recorded which). All receptors derive from an adult woman who had mild COVID-19 (a few samples of this study predate the infection). Cell type and time point are not known.

This clonotype showed up many times. The chain joins TRBV20-1 to TRBJ2-4; 9 positions match TRBD1. After removal of 6 bases from V and 6 bases from J, the junction contained 9 bases not matched to a gene. The CDR3 runs to 14 residues. Germline-derived CDR1 and CDR2 are DFQATT and SNEGSKA (reference sequence). The CDR3 is CSAYMGQGGNIQYF. The CDR3 DNA sequence: TGCAGTGCCTACATGGGACAGGGCGGAAACATTCAGTACTTC.

V and J are TRBV14 and TRBJ2-3; weak D call: TRBD2 (5 bases). This CDR3 is 13 amino acids long. V was shortened by 4 bases and J by 6 bases, with 11 bases between the two germline ends. Germline assignment: CDR1 SGHDN and CDR2 FVKESK. The CDR3 nucleotides are TGTGCCAGCAGCCCCTACGGGGTGGATACGCAGTATTTT. This gives the protein CASSPYGVDTQYF.

The chain couples TRBV7-9 to TRBJ2-1; weak D call: TRBD1 (5 bases). V was clipped by 3 bases and J by 2 bases, with 11 bases between them. Germline CDR1 SEHNR, CDR2 FQNEAQ (reference sequence). The CDR3 consists of 15 residues. The CDR3 region is CASSFQGSAYNEQFF. CDR3 DNA sequence: TGTGCCAGCAGCTTTCAGGGAAGCGCCTACAATGAGCAGTTCTTC.

The chain has TRBV7-9 and TRBJ1-4; TRBD1 is a possible D gene (5 bases). Trimming stripped 8 bases from V and 7 bases from J, with 8 bases between. The CDR3 spans 11 residues. The germline gives CDR1 SEHNR, CDR2 FQNEAQ (reference sequence). The DNA for the CDR3 is TGTGCCAGCGTACAGGCTGAAAAACTGTTTTTT. As protein: CASVQAEKLFF.

This clonotype was counted between two and nine times. The rearrangement uses TRBV12-3 or TRBV12-4 and TRBJ2-3; D is possibly TRBD2 (5 bases). V was cut by 8 bases and J by 2 bases, with 17 bases left in between. This CDR3 is built from 15 residues. The CDR3 sequence is CASAPDYPPTDTQYF. In nucleotides, the CDR3 is TGTGCCAGCGCTCCCGACTACCCCCCCACAGATACGCAGTATTTT.

The table lists this clonotype with many counts. This chain joins TRBV20-1 and TRBJ1-1, with D maybe TRBD1 (6 bases). The CDR3 is made up of 14 amino acids. The V gene lost 3 bases and the J gene lost 3 bases, with 14 bases spanning the gap. CDR1 and CDR2 (germline): DFQATT, SNEGSKA (reference sequence). In DNA, the CDR3 is TGCAGTGCTAGCCCCACTCAGGGGTACACTGAAGCTTTCTTT. Amino acid sequence: CSASPTQGYTEAFF.

This clonotype was detected a few times. The J gene is TRBJ1-1, the V gene TRBV5-6; D gene unclear. Trimming left V 0 bases short and J 5 bases short, with 14 bases between. The CDR3 loop spans 15 amino acids. The germline CDR1 and CDR2 sequences are SGHDT and YYEEEE. CDR3 sequence (DNA): TGTGCCAGCAGCTTGGAATCTTTTGCGAGAACTGAAGCTTTCTTT. Amino acid sequence: CASSLESFARTEAFF.

This clonotype was detected a few times. The chain couples TRBV18 to TRBJ1-3; TRBD1 matches at 7 bases. This CDR3 comprises 17 residues. CDR1 and CDR2 from the germline V gene are KGHSH and LQKENI. Trimming at V came to 2 bases and at J to 2 bases, leaving 9 bases not matched to a gene. The CDR3 region is CASSPYDTGAAGNTIYF. CDR3 bases: TGTGCCAGCTCACCATACGATACAGGGGCAGCTGGAAACACCATATATTTT.

In its sample, this clonotype was seen many times. The chain is built from TRBV4-1 and TRBJ2-5, with 7 bases identical to TRBD1. CDR3 length: 17 residues. Losses at the gene ends were 1 base for V and 2 bases for J; bases not matched to a gene: 10. Germline CDR1 MGHRA, CDR2 YSYEKL. The CDR3 nucleotides are TGCGCCAGCAGCCAAGCCCCGGTTAGGGGGCAGCAAGAGACCCAGTACTTC. It specifies CASSQAPVRGQQETQYF.

Only a few counts were recorded for this clonotype. This chain uses TRBV5-5 with TRBJ2-7, with 7 bases matching TRBD2. V lost 2 bases and J lost 6; bases outside the gene matches: 5. The CDR3 extends over 13 amino acids. Germline CDR1 is SGHKS and CDR2 is YYEKEE (reference sequence). CDR3: CASSLRGVGEQYF. DNA for the CDR3: TGTGCCAGCAGCTTACGGGGGGTAGGCGAGCAGTACTTC.

This clonotype was recorded many times. The chain joins TRBV6-2 or TRBV6-3 to TRBJ1-1, with D uncertain. Trimming cost V 7 bases and J 7 bases, with 16 bases left between them. From germline, CDR1 is MNHEY and CDR2 SVGEGT. The CDR3 covers 13 residues. DNA of the CDR3: TGTGCCAGCATTCTCGCGGGCAGTAATGAAGCTTTCTTT. The encoded protein is CASILAGSNEAFF.

The table lists this clonotype with many counts. This rearrangement joins TRBV4-1 to TRBJ1-1; a possible D gene is TRBD1 (5 bases). V dropped 0 bases and J dropped 2 bases, with 10 bases sitting between them. CDR1 and CDR2 (germline): MGHRA, YSYEKL. This CDR3 comprises 15 residues. In DNA form, the CDR3 reads TGCGCCAGCAGCCAAGAGGGGGGGATCAACACTGAAGCTTTCTTT. Protein: CASSQEGGINTEAFF.

This clonotype has only a few counts. The chain recombines TRBV11-2 with TRBJ1-4, with 7 bases matching TRBD1. The CDR3 has 13 residues. Germline V gives CDR1 SGHAT, CDR2 FQNNGV. The V and J ends lost 5 bases and 7 bases, in that order; junction bases with no gene match: 4. CDR3 amino acids: CASSRGTAEKLFF. The CDR3 coding sequence is TGTGCCAGCAGCCGTGGGACAGCTGAAAAACTGTTTTTT.